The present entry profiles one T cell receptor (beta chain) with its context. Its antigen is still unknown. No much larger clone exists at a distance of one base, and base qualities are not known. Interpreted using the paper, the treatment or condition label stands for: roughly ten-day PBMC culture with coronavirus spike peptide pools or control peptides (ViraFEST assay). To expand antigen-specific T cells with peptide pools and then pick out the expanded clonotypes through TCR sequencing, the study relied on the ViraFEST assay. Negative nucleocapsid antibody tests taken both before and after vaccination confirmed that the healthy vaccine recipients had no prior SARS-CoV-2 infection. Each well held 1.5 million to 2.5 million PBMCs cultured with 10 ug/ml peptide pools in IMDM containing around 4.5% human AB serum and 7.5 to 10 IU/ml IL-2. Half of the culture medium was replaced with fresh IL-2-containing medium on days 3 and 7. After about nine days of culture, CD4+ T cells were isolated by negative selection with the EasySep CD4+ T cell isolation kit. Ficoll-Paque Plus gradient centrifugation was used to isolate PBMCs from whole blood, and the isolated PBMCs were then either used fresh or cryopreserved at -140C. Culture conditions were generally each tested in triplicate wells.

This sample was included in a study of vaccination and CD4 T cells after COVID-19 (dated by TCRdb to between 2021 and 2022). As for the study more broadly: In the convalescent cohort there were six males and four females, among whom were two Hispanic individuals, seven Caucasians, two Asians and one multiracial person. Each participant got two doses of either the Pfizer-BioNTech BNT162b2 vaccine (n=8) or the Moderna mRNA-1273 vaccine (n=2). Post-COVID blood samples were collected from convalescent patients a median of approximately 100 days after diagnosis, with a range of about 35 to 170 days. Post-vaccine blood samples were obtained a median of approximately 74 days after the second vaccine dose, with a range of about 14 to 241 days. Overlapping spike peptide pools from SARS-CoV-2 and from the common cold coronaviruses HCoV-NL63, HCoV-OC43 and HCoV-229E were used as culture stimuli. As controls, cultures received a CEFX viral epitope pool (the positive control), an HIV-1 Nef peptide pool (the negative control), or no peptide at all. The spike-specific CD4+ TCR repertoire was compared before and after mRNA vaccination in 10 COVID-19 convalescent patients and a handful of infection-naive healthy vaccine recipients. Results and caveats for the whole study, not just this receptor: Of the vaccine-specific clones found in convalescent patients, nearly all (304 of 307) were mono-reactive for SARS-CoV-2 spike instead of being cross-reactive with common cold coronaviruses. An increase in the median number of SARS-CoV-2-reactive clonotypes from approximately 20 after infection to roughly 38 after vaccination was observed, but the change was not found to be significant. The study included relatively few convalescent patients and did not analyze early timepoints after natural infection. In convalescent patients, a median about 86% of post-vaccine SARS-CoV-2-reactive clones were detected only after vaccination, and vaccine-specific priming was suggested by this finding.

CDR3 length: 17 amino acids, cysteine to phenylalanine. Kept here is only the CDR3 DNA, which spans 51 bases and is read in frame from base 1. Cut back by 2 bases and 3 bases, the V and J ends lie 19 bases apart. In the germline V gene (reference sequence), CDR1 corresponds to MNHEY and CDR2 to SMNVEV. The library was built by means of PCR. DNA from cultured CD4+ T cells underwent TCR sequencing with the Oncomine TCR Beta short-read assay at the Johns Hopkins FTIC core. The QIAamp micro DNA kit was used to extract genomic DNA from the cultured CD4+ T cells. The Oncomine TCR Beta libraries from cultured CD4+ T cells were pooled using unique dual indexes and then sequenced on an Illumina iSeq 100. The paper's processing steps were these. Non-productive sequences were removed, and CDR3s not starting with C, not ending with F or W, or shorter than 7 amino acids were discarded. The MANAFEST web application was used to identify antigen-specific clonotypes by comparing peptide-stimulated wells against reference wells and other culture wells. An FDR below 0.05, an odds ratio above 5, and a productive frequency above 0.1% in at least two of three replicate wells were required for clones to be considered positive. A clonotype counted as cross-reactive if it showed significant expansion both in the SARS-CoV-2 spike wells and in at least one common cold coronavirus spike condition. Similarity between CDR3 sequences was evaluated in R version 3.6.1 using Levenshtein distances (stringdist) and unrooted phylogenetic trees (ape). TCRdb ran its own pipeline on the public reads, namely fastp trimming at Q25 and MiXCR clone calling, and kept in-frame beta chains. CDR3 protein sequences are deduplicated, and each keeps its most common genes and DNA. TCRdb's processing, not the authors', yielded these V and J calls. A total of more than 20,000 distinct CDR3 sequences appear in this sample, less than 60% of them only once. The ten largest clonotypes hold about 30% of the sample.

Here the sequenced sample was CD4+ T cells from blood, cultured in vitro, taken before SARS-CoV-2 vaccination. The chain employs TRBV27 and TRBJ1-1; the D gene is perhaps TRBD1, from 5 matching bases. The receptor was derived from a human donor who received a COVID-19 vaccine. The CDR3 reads CASSLRGLRRRDTEAFF. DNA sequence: TGTGCCAGCAGTTTAAGGGGCCTACGAAGGAGGGACACTGAAGCTTTCTTT.